The 5 T cell receptor beta chains listed next were all sequenced from one sample in a study of T cell responses to AZD1222 COVID-19 vaccine. Profiled with immunoSEQ multiplex PCR; TCRdb holds only in-frame clones, not every one. This sample yields roughly 110,000 clones, of which 85% to 90% are seen a single time; roughly 5.1% belongs to the top ten. The source was peripheral blood, collected on day 0 of AZD1222 vaccination. These receptors all stem from an adult in good health.

The rearrangement joins TRBV5-8 to TRBJ2-2, with 10 bases identical to TRBD1. The trim removed 4 bases at V and 6 bases at J, leaving 6 bases unmatched. The CDR3 runs to 15 residues. CDR1 and CDR2 from the germline V gene are SGHTS and YDEGEE. In DNA, the CDR3 is TGTGCCAGCAGCCTCGGACAGGGGGTGTCCGGGGAGCTGTTTTTT. Translated, it gives CASSLGQGVSGELFF.

The chain employs TRBV2 and TRBJ1-1; the D is unclear. Trimming took 3 bases from V and 3 from J, leaving 11 bases between them. From germline, CDR1 is SNHLY and CDR2 FYNNEI. The CDR3 is 14 residues long. The CDR3 sequence: CASSEGRRYTEAFF. CDR3 DNA sequence: TGTGCCAGCAGTGAGGGCAGGCGATACACTGAAGCTTTCTTT.

The chain combines TRBV29-1 with TRBJ1-2; tentative D call: TRBD1 (5 bases). CDR1 and CDR2 (germline): SQVTM, ANQGSEA. V lost 0 bases and J 8 bases, leaving 13 bases between the germline ends. The CDR3 runs 13 residues. The CDR3 loop reads CSVEDRQGWGYTF. CDR3 nucleotides: TGCAGCGTTGAAGATCGTCAGGGTTGGGGCTACACCTTC.

The sample holds a few counts of this clone. The rearrangement joins TRBV5-1 to TRBJ1-1, with unresolved D. Per the germline V gene, CDR1 is SGHRS and CDR2 is YFSETQ. This CDR3 spans 13 amino acids. Trimming took 4 bases from V and 10 from J, leaving 17 bases between them. The DNA of the CDR3 is TGCGCCAGCAGCAAGGAGGCCCGTGATCCAGCTTTCTTT. This codes for CASSKEARDPAFF.

The chain employs TRBV19 and TRBJ1-3; D is perhaps TRBD1 (6 bases). Germline V gives CDR1 LNHDA, CDR2 SQIVND (reference sequence). CDR3 length: 15 residues. Between the trimmed V and J ends, which lost 4 bases and 0 bases, there was a span of 10 bases. CDR3 sequence (DNA): TGTGCCAGTAGTAGACAGGTTCTCTCTGGAAACACCATATATTTT. Translating it yields CASSRQVLSGNTIYF.